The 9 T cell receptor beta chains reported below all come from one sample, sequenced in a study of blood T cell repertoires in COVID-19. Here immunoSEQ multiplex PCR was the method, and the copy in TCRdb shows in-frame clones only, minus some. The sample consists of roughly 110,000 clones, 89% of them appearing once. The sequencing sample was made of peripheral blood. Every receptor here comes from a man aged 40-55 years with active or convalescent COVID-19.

The CDR3 spells CASTLRDGYTF. CDR3 nucleotides: TGTGCCAGCACCTTGAGGGATGGCTACACCTTC. The genes are TRBV28 and TRBJ1-2; unclear D gene. The germline V and J ends were trimmed by 7 bases and 6 bases, with 9 bases remaining between them. CDR1 and CDR2 from the germline V gene are MDHEN and SYDVKM. This CDR3 contains 11 residues.

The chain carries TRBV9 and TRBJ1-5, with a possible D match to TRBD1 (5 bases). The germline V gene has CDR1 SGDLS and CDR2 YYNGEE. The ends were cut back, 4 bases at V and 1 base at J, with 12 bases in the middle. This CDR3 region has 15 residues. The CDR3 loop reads CASSPGGGSNQPQHF. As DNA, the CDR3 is TGTGCCAGCAGCCCGGGGGGAGGGAGCAATCAGCCCCAGCATTTT.

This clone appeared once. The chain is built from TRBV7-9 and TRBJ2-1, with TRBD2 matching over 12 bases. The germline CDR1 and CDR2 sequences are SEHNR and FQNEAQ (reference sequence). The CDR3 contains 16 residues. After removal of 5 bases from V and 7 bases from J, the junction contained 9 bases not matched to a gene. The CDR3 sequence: CASSPTSGSGVNEQFF. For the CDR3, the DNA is TGTGCCAGCAGCCCGACTAGCGGGAGCGGTGTAAATGAGCAGTTCTTC.

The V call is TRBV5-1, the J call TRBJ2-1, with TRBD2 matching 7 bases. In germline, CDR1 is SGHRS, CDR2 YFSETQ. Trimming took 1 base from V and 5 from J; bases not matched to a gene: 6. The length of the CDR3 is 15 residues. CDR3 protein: CASSLLAATNNEQFF. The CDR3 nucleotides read TGCGCCAGCAGCTTGCTAGCGGCCACGAACAATGAGCAGTTCTTC.

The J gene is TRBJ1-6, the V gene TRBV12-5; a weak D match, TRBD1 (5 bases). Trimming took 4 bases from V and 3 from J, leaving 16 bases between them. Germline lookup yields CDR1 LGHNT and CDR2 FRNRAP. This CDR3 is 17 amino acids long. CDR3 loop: CASGSPGPQGYNSPLHF. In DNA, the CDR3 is TGTGCTAGTGGTTCCCCCGGGCCCCAGGGCTATAATTCACCCCTCCACTTT.

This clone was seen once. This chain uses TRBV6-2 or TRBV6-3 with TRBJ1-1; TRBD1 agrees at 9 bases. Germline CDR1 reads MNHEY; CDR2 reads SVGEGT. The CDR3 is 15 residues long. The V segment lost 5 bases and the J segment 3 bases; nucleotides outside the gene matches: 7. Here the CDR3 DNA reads TGTGCCAGCAGTCGAACAGGGGGCAAGTACACTGAAGCTTTCTTT. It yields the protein CASSRTGGKYTEAFF.

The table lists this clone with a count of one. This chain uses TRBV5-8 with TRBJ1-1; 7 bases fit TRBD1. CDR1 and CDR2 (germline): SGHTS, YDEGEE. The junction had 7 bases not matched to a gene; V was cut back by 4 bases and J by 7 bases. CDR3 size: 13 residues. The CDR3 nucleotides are TGTGCCAGCAGCATAGGGACAGCCGGTGAAGCTTTCTTT. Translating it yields CASSIGTAGEAFF.

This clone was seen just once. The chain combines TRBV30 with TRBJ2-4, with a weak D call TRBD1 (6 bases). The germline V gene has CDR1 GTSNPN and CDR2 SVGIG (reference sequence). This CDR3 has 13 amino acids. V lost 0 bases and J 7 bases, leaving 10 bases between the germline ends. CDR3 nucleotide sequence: TGTGCCTGGAGTGTCGGGACATCGAACATTCAGTACTTC. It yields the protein CAWSVGTSNIQYF. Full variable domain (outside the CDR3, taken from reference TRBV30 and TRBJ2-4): SQTIHQWPATLVQPVGSPLSLECTVEGTSNPNLYWYRQAAGRGLQLLFYSVGIGQISSEVPQNLSASRPQDRQFILSSKKLLLSDSGFYLCAWSVGTSNIQYFGAGTRLSVL.

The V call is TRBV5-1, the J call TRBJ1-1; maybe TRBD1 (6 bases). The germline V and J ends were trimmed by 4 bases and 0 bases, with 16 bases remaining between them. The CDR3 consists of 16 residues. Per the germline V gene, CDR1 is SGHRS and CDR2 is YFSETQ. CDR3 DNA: TGCGCCAGCAGCCTCACCCAGGGGAGCATGAACACTGAAGCTTTCTTT. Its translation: CASSLTQGSMNTEAFF.